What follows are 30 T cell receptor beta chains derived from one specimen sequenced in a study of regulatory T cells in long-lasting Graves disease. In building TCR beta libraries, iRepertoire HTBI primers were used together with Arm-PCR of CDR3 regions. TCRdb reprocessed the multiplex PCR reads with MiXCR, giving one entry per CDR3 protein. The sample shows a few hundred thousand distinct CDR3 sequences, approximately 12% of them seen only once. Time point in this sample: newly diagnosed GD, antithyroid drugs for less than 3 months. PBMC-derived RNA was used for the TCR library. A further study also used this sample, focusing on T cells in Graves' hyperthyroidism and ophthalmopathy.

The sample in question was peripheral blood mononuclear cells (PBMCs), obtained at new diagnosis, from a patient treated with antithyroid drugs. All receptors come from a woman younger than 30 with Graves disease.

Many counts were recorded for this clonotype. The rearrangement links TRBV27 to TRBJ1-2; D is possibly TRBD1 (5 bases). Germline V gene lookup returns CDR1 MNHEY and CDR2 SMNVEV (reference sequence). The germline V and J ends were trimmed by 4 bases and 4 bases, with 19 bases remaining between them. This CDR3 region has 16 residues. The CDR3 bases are TGTGCCAGCAGTTCGGATTTCGGGGGGAGGACCTATGGCTACACCTTC. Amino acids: CASSSDFGGRTYGYTF.

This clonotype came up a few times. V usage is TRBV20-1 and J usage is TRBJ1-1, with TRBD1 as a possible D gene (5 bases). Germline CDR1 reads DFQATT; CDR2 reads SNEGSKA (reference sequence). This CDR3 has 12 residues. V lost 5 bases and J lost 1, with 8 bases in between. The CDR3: CSARQWNTEAFF. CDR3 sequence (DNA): TGCAGTGCTCGACAGTGGAACACTGAAGCTTTCTTT.

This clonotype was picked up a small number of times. The DNA of the CDR3 is TGCAGCTCCCCGCGCGGGATAAGATACGAGCAGTACTTC. It codes for CSSPRGIRYEQYF. The chain has TRBV29-1 and TRBJ2-7, with a tentative D call TRBD2 (6 bases). V lost 8 bases and J lost 4, with 18 bases in between. Germline V CDR1 and CDR2: SQVTM, ANQGSEA. This CDR3 region has 13 residues.

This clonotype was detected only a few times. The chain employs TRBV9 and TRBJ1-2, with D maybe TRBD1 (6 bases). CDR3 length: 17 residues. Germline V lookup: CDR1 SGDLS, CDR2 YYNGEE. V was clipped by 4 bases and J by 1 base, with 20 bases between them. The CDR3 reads CASSTRQVLGLNYGYTF. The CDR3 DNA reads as TGTGCCAGCAGCACTCGACAGGTGCTGGGACTTAACTATGGCTACACCTTC.

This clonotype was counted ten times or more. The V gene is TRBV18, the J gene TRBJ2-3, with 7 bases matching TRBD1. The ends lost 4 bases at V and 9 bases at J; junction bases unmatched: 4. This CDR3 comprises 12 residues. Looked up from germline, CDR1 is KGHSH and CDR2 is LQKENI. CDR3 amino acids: CASSLDRRTQYF. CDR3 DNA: TGTGCCAGCTCACTGGACAGGAGAACGCAGTATTTT.

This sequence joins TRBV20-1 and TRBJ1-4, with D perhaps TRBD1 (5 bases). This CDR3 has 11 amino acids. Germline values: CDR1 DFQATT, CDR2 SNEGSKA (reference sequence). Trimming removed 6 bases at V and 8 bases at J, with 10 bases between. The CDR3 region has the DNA TGCAGTGCCTTCCGGGGGGAAAAACTGTTTTTT. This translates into CSAFRGEKLFF.

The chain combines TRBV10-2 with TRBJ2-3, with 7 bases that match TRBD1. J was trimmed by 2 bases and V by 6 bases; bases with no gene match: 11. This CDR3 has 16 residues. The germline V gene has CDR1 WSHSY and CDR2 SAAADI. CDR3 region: CASSGWGQQITDTQYF. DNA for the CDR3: TGCGCCAGCAGCGGCTGGGGACAGCAGATCACAGATACGCAGTATTTT.

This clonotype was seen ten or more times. CDR3 sequence: CASTRDREVGGYTF. In nucleotides, the CDR3 is TGTGCCAGCACCCGGGACAGGGAAGTAGGAGGCTACACCTTC. V usage is TRBV9 and J usage is TRBJ1-2; 9 bases agree with TRBD1. CDR1 is SGDLS, CDR2 YYNGEE, per germline. J was trimmed by 8 bases and V by 6 bases; bases with no gene match: 11. CDR3 length: 14 residues.

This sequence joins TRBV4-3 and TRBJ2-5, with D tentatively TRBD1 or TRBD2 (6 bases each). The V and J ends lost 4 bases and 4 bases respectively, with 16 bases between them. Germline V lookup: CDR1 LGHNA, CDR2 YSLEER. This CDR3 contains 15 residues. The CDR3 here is CASSPRRGYGETQYF. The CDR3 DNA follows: TGCGCCAGCAGCCCCCGGAGGGGGTATGGAGAGACCCAGTACTTC.

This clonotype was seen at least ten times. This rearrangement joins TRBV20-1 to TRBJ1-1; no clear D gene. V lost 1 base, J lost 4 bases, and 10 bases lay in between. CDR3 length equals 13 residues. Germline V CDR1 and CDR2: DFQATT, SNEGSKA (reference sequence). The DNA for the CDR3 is TGCAGTGCTAGAGGCATGGTAGTCACTGAAGCTTTCTTT. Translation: CSARGMVVTEAFF.

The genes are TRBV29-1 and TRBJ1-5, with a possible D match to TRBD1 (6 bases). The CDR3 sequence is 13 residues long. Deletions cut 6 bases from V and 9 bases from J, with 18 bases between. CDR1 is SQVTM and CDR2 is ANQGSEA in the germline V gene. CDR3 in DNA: TGCAGCGTCGGGGAGGGGGTTCAGAGGCCCCAGCATTTT. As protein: CSVGEGVQRPQHF.

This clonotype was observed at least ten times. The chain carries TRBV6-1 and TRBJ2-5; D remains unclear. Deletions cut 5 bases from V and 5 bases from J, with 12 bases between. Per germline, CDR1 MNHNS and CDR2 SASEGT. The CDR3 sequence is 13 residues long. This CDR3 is CASSPGYSETQYF. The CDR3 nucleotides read TGTGCCAGCAGTCCCGGGTACTCGGAGACCCAGTACTTC.

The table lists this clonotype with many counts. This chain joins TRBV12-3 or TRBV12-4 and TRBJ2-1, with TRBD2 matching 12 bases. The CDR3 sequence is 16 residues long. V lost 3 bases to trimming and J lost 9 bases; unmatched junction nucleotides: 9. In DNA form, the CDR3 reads TGTGCCAGCAGTTTTTCGACTAGCGGGAGCCCCAGTGAGCAGTTCTTC. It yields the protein CASSFSTSGSPSEQFF.

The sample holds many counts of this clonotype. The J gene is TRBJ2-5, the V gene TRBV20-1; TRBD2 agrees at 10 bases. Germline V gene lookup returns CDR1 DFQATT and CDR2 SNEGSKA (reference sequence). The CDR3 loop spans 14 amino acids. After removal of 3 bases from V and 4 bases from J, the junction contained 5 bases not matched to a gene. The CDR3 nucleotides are TGCAGTGCTAGGCACCTAGCGGGGGCAGAGACCCAGTACTTC. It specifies CSARHLAGAETQYF.

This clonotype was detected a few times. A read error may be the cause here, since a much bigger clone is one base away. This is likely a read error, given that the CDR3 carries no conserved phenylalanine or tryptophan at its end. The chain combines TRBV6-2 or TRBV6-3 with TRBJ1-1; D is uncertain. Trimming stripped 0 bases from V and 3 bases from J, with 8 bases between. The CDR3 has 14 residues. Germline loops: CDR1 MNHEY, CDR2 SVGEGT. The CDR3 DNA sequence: TGTGCCAGCAGTTACTCAAGGGTGGACACTGAAGCTTTCGTT. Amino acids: CASSYSRVDTEAFV.

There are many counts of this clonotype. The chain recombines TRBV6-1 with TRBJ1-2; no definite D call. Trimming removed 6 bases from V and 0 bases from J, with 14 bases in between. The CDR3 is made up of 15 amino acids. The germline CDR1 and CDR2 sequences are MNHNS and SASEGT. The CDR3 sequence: CASSRSPKANYGYTF. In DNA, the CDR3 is TGTGCCAGCAGCCGTTCCCCAAAGGCTAACTATGGCTACACCTTC.

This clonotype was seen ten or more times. In DNA form, the CDR3 reads TGCGCCAGCAGCCAGACTTTTGCCACTGAAGCTTTCTTT. It is translated as CASSQTFATEAFF. The rearrangement links TRBV4-1 to TRBJ1-1; D not certain. The CDR3 spans 13 residues. Germline CDR1 reads MGHRA; CDR2 reads YSYEKL. Trimming took 3 bases from V and 4 from J, leaving 9 bases between them.

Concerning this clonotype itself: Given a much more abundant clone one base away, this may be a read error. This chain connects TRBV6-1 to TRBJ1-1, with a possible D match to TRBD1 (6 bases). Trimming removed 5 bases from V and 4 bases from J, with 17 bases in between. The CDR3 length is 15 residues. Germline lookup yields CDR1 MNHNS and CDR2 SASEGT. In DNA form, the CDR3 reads TGTGCCAGCAGTTGCCGGTTGAGGGGGGGCACTGAAGCTTTCTTT. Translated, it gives CASSCRLRGGTEAFF.

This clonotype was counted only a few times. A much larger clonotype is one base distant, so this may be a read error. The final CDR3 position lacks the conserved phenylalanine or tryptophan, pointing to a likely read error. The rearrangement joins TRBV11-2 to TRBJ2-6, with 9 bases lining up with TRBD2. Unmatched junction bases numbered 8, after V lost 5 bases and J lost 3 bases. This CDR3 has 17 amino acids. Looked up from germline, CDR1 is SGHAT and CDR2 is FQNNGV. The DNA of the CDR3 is TGTGCCAGCAGCACCTTAGCGGGAGTACATGGGGCCAACGTCCTGACTCTC. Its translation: CASSTLAGVHGANVLTL.

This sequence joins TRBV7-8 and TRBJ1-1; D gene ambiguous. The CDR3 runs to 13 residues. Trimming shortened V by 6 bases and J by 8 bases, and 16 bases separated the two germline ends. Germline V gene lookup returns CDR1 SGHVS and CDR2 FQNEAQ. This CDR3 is CASRLRLVLEAFF. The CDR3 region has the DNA TGTGCCAGCAGGTTGCGGCTCGTCCTCGAAGCTTTCTTT.

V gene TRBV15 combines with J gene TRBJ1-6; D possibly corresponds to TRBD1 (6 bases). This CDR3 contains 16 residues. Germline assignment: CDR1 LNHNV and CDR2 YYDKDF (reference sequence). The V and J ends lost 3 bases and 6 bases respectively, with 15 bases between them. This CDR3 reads CATSRAARGLNSPLHF. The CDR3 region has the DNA TGTGCCACCAGCAGGGCCGCCAGGGGACTTAATTCACCCCTCCACTTT.

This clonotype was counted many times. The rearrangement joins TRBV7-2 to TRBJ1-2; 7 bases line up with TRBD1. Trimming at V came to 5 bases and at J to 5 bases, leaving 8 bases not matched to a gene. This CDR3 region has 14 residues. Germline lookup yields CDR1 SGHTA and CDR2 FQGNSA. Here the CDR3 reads CASSRTRTGYGYTF. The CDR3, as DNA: TGTGCCAGCAGCCGAACAAGGACAGGATATGGCTACACCTTC.

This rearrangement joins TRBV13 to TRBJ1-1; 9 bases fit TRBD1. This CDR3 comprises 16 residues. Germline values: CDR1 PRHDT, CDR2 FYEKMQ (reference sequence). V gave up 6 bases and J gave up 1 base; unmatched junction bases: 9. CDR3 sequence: CASRGSRGQGNTEAFF. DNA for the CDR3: TGTGCCAGCAGAGGTTCAAGGGGACAGGGGAACACTGAAGCTTTCTTT. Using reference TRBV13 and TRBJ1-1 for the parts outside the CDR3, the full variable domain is AAGVIQSPRHLIKEKRETATLKCYPIPRHDTVYWYQQGPGQDPQFLISFYEKMQSDKGSIPDRFSAQQFSDYHSELNMSSLELGDSALYFCASRGSRGQGNTEAFFGQGTRLTVV.

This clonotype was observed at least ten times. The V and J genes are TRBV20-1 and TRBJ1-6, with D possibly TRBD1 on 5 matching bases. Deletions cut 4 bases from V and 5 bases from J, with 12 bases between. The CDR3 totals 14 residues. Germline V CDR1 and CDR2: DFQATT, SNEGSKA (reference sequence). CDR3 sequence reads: CSAKRQMDNSPLHF. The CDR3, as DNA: TGCAGTGCTAAGCGACAGATGGATAATTCACCCCTCCACTTT.

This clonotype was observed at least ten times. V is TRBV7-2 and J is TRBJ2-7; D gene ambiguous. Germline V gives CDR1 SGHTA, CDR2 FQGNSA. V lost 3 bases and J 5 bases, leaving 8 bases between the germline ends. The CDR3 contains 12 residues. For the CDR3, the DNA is TGTGCCAGCAGCTTTAGTGGCCACGAGCAGTACTTC. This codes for CASSFSGHEQYF.

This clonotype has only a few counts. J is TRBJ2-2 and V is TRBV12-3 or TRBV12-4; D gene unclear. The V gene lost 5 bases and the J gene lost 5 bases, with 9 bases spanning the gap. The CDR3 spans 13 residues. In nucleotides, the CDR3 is TGTGCCAGCAGTGCTTACGGAACCGGGGAGCTGTTTTTT. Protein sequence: CASSAYGTGELFF.

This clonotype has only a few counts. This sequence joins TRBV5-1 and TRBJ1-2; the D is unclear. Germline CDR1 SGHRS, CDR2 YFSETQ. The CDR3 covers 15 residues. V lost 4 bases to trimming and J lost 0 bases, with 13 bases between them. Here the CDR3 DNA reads TGCGCCAGCAGCCCGGGCTGGGTAGCTAACTATGGCTACACCTTC. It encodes CASSPGWVANYGYTF.

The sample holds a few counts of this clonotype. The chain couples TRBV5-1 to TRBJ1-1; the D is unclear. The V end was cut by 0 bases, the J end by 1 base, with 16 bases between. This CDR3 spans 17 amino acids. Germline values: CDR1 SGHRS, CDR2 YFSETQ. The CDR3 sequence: CASSLARSVGGNTEAFF. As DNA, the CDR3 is TGCGCCAGCAGCTTGGCGCGGAGCGTTGGAGGGAACACTGAAGCTTTCTTT. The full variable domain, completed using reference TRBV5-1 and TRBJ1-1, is KAGVTQTPRYLIKTRGQQVTLSCSPISGHRSVSWYQQTPGQGLQFLFEYFSETQRNKGNFPGRFSGRQFSNSRSEMNVSTLELGDSALYLCASSLARSVGGNTEAFFGQGTRLTVV.

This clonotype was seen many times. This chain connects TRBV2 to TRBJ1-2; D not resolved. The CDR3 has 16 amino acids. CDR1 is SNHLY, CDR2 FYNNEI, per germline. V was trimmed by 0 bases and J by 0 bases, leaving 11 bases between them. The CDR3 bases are TGTGCCAGCAGTGAAGCAAACAGAGTCTCTAACTATGGCTACACCTTC. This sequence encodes CASSEANRVSNYGYTF.

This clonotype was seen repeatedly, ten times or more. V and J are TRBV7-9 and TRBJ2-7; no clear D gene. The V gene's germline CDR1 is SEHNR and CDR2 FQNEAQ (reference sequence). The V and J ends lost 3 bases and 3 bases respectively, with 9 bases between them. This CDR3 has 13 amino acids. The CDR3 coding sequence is TGTGCCAGCAGCTTCGCGGATTACTACGAGCAGTACTTC. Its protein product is CASSFADYYEQYF. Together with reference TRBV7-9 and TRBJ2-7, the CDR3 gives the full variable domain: DTGVSQNPRHKITKRGQNVTFRCDPISEHNRLYWYRQTLGQGPEFLTYFQNEAQLEKSRLLSDRFSAERPKGSFSTLEIQRTEQGDSAMYLCASSFADYYEQYFGPGTRLTVT.